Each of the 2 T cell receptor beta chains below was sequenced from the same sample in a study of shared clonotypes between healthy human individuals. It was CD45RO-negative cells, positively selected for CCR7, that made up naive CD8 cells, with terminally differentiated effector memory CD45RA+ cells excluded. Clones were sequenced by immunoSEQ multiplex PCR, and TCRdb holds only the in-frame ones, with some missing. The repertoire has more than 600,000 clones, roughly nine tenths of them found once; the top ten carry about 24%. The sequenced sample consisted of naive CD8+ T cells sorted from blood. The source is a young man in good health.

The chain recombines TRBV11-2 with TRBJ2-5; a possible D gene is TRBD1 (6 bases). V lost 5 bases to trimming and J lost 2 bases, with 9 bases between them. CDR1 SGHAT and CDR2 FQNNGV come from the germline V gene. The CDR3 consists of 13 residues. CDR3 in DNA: TGTGCCAGCAGCCTGGGGGCACAAGAGACCCAGTACTTC. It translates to CASSLGAQETQYF.

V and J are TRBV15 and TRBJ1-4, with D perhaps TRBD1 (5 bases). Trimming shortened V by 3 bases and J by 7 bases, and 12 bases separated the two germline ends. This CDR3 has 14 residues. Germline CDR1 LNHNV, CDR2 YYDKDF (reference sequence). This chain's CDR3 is CATSSHRGAEKLFF. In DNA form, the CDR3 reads TGTGCCACCAGCAGCCACAGAGGGGCTGAAAAACTGTTTTTT.